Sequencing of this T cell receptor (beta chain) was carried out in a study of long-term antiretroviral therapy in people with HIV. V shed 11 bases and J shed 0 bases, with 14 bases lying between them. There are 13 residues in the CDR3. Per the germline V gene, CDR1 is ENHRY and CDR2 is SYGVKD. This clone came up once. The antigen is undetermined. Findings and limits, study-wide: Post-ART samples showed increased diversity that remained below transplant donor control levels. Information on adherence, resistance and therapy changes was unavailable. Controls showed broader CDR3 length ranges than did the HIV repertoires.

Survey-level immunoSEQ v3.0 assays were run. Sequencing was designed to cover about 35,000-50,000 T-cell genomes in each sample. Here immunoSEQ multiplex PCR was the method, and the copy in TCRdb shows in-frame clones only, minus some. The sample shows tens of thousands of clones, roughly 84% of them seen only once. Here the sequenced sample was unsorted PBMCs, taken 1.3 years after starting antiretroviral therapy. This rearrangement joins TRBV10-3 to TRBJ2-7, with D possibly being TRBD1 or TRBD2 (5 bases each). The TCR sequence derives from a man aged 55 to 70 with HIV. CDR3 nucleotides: TGTGCCCGCCCCGGGACGGTCTCCTACGAGCAGTACTTC. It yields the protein CARPGTVSYEQYF.